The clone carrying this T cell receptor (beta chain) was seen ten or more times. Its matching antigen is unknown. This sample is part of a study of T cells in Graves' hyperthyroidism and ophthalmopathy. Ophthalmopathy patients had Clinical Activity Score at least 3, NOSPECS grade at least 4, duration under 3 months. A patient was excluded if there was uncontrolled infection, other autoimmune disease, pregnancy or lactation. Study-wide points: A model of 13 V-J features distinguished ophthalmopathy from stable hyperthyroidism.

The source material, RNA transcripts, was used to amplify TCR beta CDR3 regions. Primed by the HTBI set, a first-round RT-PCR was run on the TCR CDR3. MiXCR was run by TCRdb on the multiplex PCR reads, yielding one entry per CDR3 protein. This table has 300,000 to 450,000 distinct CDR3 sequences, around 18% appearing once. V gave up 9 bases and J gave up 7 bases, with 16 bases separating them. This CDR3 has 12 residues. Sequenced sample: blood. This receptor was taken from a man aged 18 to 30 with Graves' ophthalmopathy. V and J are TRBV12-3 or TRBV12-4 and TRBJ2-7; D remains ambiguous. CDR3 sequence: CASSRPGREQYF. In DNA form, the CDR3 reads TGTGCCAGTAGTAGACCTGGGCGGGAGCAGTACTTC.